What follows is one T cell receptor (beta chain) and its context. Antigen specificity is unknown. These data belong to a study of cytomegalovirus exposure and HLA in healthy donors. The PCR ran on 60 Vbeta and 13 Jbeta primers. Assay: immunoSEQ multiplex PCR; the TCRdb copy retains only in-frame clones and omits some. The sample holds under 110,000 clones, roughly 82% seen once. Study-wide results and limits: Previously analyzed data showed that most TCR beta V segments were productive at a frequency of about 87% or about 30%. Analysis was performed later, and it showed HLA-associated TCR beta chains to be more clonally expanded than equally common others. Later analysis demonstrated an association between a missense DCLRE1C variant and TCR beta V- and J-gene trimming.

Trimming at V came to 0 bases and at J to 11 bases, leaving 16 bases not matched to a gene. Germline CDR1 is GTSNPN and CDR2 is SVGIG (reference sequence). The CDR3 loop spans 16 amino acids. The chain links TRBV30 to TRBJ1-1, with 9 bases lining up with TRBD1. Sequencing was done on a sample of PBMCs. The TCR sequence derives from a woman in her forties or fifties in good health and CMV-seropositive. CDR3 sequence (DNA): TGTGCCTGGAGTGTACAAAAGGGACAGGGAAATGTGGGGGCTTTCTTT. Residues: CAWSVQKGQGNVGAFF.